The 20 T cell receptor beta chains presented below share a single source sample, sequenced in a study of cytomegalovirus exposure and HLA in healthy donors. Clones were read by immunoSEQ multiplex PCR, and TCRdb kept only the in-frame ones, dropping some. This table holds 65,000 to 95,000 clones, roughly 93% found once. Material for sequencing was PBMCs. The source is a woman between 25 and 40 years old in good health and CMV-seronegative.

As DNA, the CDR3 is TGTGCCAGCAGCCTACGGACAGCTGCAACTAATGAAAAACTGTTTTTT. It specifies CASSLRTAATNEKLFF. The V call is TRBV7-9, the J call TRBJ1-4, with D maybe TRBD1 (6 bases). From germline, CDR1 is SEHNR and CDR2 FQNEAQ (reference sequence). CDR3 length: 16 amino acids. V lost 5 bases and J lost 0, with 13 bases in between.

The J gene is TRBJ1-2, the V gene TRBV19; D unresolved. CDR3 length: 15 residues. Germline CDR1 and CDR2: LNHDA and SQIVND (reference sequence). The germline V and J ends were trimmed by 3 bases and 7 bases, with 18 bases remaining between them. The CDR3 loop reads CASSMRVGQKFGYTF. The DNA for the CDR3 is TGTGCCAGTAGTATGCGGGTTGGGCAGAAATTTGGCTACACCTTC. Full variable domain (outside the CDR3, taken from reference TRBV19 and TRBJ1-2): DGGITQSPKYLFRKEGQNVTLSCEQNLNHDAMYWYRQDPGQGLRLIYYSQIVNDFQKGDIAEGYSVSREKKESFPLTVTSAQKNPTAFYLCASSMRVGQKFGYTFGSGTRLTVV.

The chain combines TRBV6-5 with TRBJ2-7, with D possibly being TRBD2 (7 bases). Germline values: CDR1 MNHEY, CDR2 SVGAGI. The CDR3 is made up of 15 amino acids. V shed 6 bases and J shed 1 base, with 16 bases lying between them. CDR3: CASSSAGGPSYEQYF. For the CDR3, the DNA is TGTGCCAGCAGCTCTGCCGGGGGGCCTTCCTACGAGCAGTACTTC.

This chain links TRBV30 with TRBJ2-7, with 9 bases matching TRBD1. V lost 4 bases, J lost 5 bases, and 12 bases stayed unmatched. Germline loops: CDR1 GTSNPN, CDR2 SVGIG (reference sequence). The CDR3 is made up of 15 amino acids. CDR3 DNA: TGTGCCTGGACCTATCCGGGACAGGGTGTGCACGAGCAGTACTTC. Its protein is CAWTYPGQGVHEQYF. Full variable domain (missing parts from reference TRBV30 and TRBJ2-7): SQTIHQWPATLVQPVGSPLSLECTVEGTSNPNLYWYRQAAGRGLQLLFYSVGIGQISSEVPQNLSASRPQDRQFILSSKKLLLSDSGFYLCAWTYPGQGVHEQYFGPGTRLTVT.

The chain is built from TRBV27 and TRBJ1-4, with D perhaps TRBD1 (6 bases). The CDR3 length is 17 residues. The V gene lost 1 base and the J gene lost 5 bases, with 17 bases spanning the gap. Per the germline V gene, CDR1 is MNHEY and CDR2 is SMNVEV (reference sequence). The CDR3 coding sequence is TGTGCCAGCAGTTTATACGGGCAACTGAGGGGGAATGAAAAACTGTTTTTT. It is translated as CASSLYGQLRGNEKLFF.

The J gene is TRBJ1-1, the V gene TRBV6-5; D call uncertain. Trimming pared 0 bases from V and 1 base from J, leaving 9 bases between. CDR1 is MNHEY, CDR2 SVGAGI, per germline. This CDR3 has 15 amino acids. The CDR3 here is CASSYSRERNTEAFF. The CDR3 region has the DNA TGTGCCAGCAGTTACTCGAGAGAGAGGAACACTGAAGCTTTCTTT.

The chain is built from TRBV4-1 and TRBJ1-3; D is possibly TRBD1 (5 bases). CDR3 length: 16 residues. V shed 4 bases and J shed 4 bases, with 17 bases lying between them. Germline-derived CDR1 and CDR2 are MGHRA and YSYEKL. For the CDR3, the DNA is TGCGCCAGCAGCCCAGAAGGGAGGGGCGGAGGAAACACCATATATTTT. Protein product: CASSPEGRGGGNTIYF.

The chain links TRBV6-1 to TRBJ1-2, with TRBD1 matching 7 bases. Per germline, CDR1 MNHNS and CDR2 SASEGT. This CDR3 spans 13 amino acids. The V gene end was trimmed by 4 bases and the J gene end by 4 bases; junction bases not matched to a gene: 3. The CDR3 DNA follows: TGTGCCAGCAGTGGACAGGGAGGCTATGGCTACACCTTC. It translates to CASSGQGGYGYTF.

The rearrangement links TRBV27 to TRBJ2-1; a possible D gene is TRBD2 (5 bases). V was shortened by 0 bases and J by 2 bases, with 11 bases between the two germline ends. The germline CDR1 and CDR2 sequences are MNHEY and SMNVEV (reference sequence). The CDR3 runs 16 residues. CDR3: CASSLSVASPYNEQFF. For the CDR3, the DNA is TGTGCCAGCAGTTTATCTGTAGCGAGTCCCTACAATGAGCAGTTCTTC.

The rearrangement joins TRBV7-8 to TRBJ1-1, with 7 positions matching TRBD1. V lost 5 bases and J lost 4; bases outside the gene matches: 10. In germline, CDR1 is SGHVS, CDR2 FQNEAQ. CDR3 length: 15 residues. The CDR3 sequence: CASSPGPYRGTEAFF. In DNA, the CDR3 is TGTGCCAGCAGCCCAGGGCCTTACAGGGGCACTGAAGCTTTCTTT.

Comments on this clone: At one boundary the junction diverges from the germline segment, which might be a read error. This chain links TRBV5-1 with TRBJ2-5, with 10 positions matching TRBD2. The CDR3 is made up of 14 amino acids. Germline V CDR1 and CDR2: SGHRS, YFSETQ. The DNA of the CDR3 is TGCGCCAGCAGGTTGGGACTAGCGCAAGAGACCCAGTACTTC. This gives the protein CASRLGLAQETQYF.

The gene calls are TRBV4-1 and TRBJ2-5; 11 nucleotides align to TRBD2. This CDR3 has 21 residues. From germline, CDR1 is MGHRA and CDR2 YSYEKL. J was trimmed by 0 bases and V by 3 bases; bases with no gene match: 18. The CDR3 DNA follows: TGCGCCAGCAGCCACTACCCCGCCGGGACTAGCGGCGGAGTGAACCAAGAGACCCAGTACTTC. It specifies CASSHYPAGTSGGVNQETQYF.

V gene TRBV5-1 combines with J gene TRBJ2-5; possible D gene TRBD1, 6 bases. Trimming cost V 4 bases and J 5 bases, with 18 bases left between them. The CDR3 has 15 residues. Looked up from germline, CDR1 is SGHRS and CDR2 is YFSETQ. Written as DNA, the CDR3 is TGCGCCAGCAGCATTGGGGGCGCCCCTGTGGAGACCCAGTACTTC. The encoded protein is CASSIGGAPVETQYF.

The J gene is TRBJ2-7, the V gene TRBV19, with 11 bases matching TRBD1. The ends lost 4 bases at V and 2 bases at J; junction bases unmatched: 4. Germline CDR1 reads LNHDA; CDR2 reads SQIVND (reference sequence). This CDR3 is built from 15 residues. The CDR3, as DNA: TGTGCCAGTAGTAACCGGGACAGGGGGACCTACGAGCAGTACTTC. Amino acid sequence: CASSNRDRGTYEQYF.

The CDR3 nucleotides read TGTGCCAGCAGCTTAGTAGGAGGACCTGGAAACACCATATATTTT. Encoded protein: CASSLVGGPGNTIYF. The chain is built from TRBV11-2 and TRBJ1-3; no definite D call. V lost 1 base and J lost 2, with 9 bases in between. Germline CDR1 SGHAT, CDR2 FQNNGV. The CDR3 totals 15 residues.

V gene TRBV11-2 combines with J gene TRBJ1-3; D is unresolved. The germline V and J ends were trimmed by 1 base and 0 bases, with 4 bases remaining between them. The CDR3 spans 14 residues. In germline, CDR1 is SGHAT, CDR2 FQNNGV. CDR3 protein: CASSLAISGNTIYF. The CDR3 DNA sequence: TGTGCCAGCAGCTTAGCTATCTCTGGAAACACCATATATTTT. The full variable domain, in which reference TRBV11-2 and TRBJ1-3 provide the parts outside the CDR3, is EAGVAQSPRYKIIEKRQSVAFWCNPISGHATLYWYQQILGQGPKLLIQFQNNGVVDDSQLPKDRFSAERLKGVDSTLKIQPAKLEDSAVYLCASSLAISGNTIYFGEGSWLTVV.

V and J are TRBV4-2 and TRBJ2-2, with 13 bases that match TRBD2. V shed 1 base, J shed 2 bases, and the junction held 4 bases outside the gene matches. The CDR3 spans 18 residues. Germline-derived CDR1 and CDR2 are LGHNA and YNFKEQ. The CDR3 spells CASSQGTSGGANTGELFF. The CDR3, as DNA: TGTGCCAGCAGCCAAGGTACTAGCGGGGGGGCAAACACCGGGGAGCTGTTTTTT.

This chain links TRBV5-1 with TRBJ2-5; 11 bases match TRBD2. The germline CDR1 and CDR2 sequences are SGHRS and YFSETQ. The CDR3 consists of 16 residues. The V gene end was trimmed by 0 bases and the J gene end by 5 bases; junction bases not matched to a gene: 6. CDR3 amino acids: CASSLVVAGGPETQYF. In DNA form, the CDR3 reads TGCGCCAGCAGCTTGGTGGTAGCGGGAGGGCCGGAGACCCAGTACTTC.

This clone was seen only once. The V gene is TRBV2, the J gene TRBJ2-1, with 10 bases that match TRBD1. V lost 6 bases, J lost 3 bases, and 8 bases stayed unmatched. Per germline, CDR1 SNHLY and CDR2 FYNNEI. The CDR3 is 16 residues long. DNA of the CDR3: TGTGCCAGCAGCGGACAGGGGGTTCTCGGCTACAATGAGCAGTTCTTC. It yields the protein CASSGQGVLGYNEQFF. Drawing the rest from reference TRBV2 and TRBJ2-1, the complete variable domain is EPEVTQTPSHQVTQMGQEVILRCVPISNHLYFYWYRQILGQKVEFLVSFYNNEISEKSEIFDDQFSVERPDGSNFTLKIRSTKLEDSAMYFCASSGQGVLGYNEQFFGPGTRLTVL.

CDR3 nucleotides: TGTGCCAGTAGTATAGTGAGCTCTGGGGCCAACGTCCTGACTTTC. Protein sequence: CASSIVSSGANVLTF. The genes are TRBV19 and TRBJ2-6; D is uncertain. Germline assignment: CDR1 LNHDA and CDR2 SQIVND (reference sequence). Trimming took off 1 base at V and 0 bases at J, with 4 bases between the two ends. The CDR3 length is 15 residues.